Below, 10 T cell receptor beta chains from the same sample are listed, as sequenced in a study of OX40 agonist ivuxolimab in advanced cancers. Assay used: immunoSEQ multiplex PCR; TCRdb lists only in-frame clones, some missing. The table lists 55,000 to 75,000 clones, about 81% of them singletons. The sequences come from CD4+ or CD8+ T cells sorted from blood, collected in a trial of the OX40 agonist ivuxolimab. These receptors were taken from an adult with an advanced solid tumor such as melanoma, head and neck, liver or kidney cancer.

V is TRBV5-1 and J is TRBJ2-7; 10 bases are a match to TRBD1. Looked up from germline, CDR1 is SGHRS and CDR2 is YFSETQ. This CDR3 region has 15 residues. V lost 4 bases, J lost 1 base, and 5 bases stayed unmatched. The CDR3 loop reads CASSPDRGLSYEQYF. Written as DNA, the CDR3 is TGCGCCAGCAGCCCCGACAGGGGGCTGTCCTACGAGCAGTACTTC.

The CDR3 loop reads CSLVLAGTTDTQYF. The DNA for the CDR3 is TGCAGCCTTGTATTGGCGGGGACCACAGATACGCAGTATTTT. This chain connects TRBV29-1 to TRBJ2-3, with D possibly matching TRBD2 (6 bases). Germline V CDR1 and CDR2: SQVTM, ANQGSEA. This CDR3 spans 14 amino acids. Trimming took 8 bases from V and 2 from J, leaving 17 bases between them.

V gene TRBV4-3 combines with J gene TRBJ1-4; D not resolved. CDR1 is LGHNA, CDR2 YSLEER, per germline. Trimming pared 4 bases from V and 7 bases from J, leaving 13 bases between. The CDR3 spans 14 residues. CDR3 loop: CASSLVGGIEKLFF. CDR3 nucleotides: TGCGCCAGCAGCCTGGTGGGAGGGATTGAAAAACTGTTTTTT.

The rearrangement links TRBV6-5 to TRBJ1-4; 7 bases align to TRBD1. The junction had 3 bases not matched to a gene; V was cut back by 3 bases and J by 8 bases. The CDR3 runs 13 residues. Germline CDR1 is MNHEY and CDR2 is SVGAGI. The CDR3 sequence: CASSYRDSEKLFF. For the CDR3, the DNA is TGTGCCAGCAGTTATCGGGACAGCGAAAAACTGTTTTTT.

The V call is TRBV9, the J call TRBJ2-3, with 9 bases that match TRBD2. The CDR3 runs to 16 residues. V shed 3 bases, J shed 8 bases, and the junction held 13 bases outside the gene matches. CDR1 is SGDLS, CDR2 YYNGEE, per germline. The CDR3 DNA follows: TGTGCCAGCAGCGACCGTCACGCGGGGGGGCCCGGTACGCAGTATTTT. Its translation: CASSDRHAGGPGTQYF.

The chain couples TRBV30 to TRBJ1-5, with D possibly being TRBD1 (5 bases). The CDR3 consists of 15 residues. Germline loops: CDR1 GTSNPN, CDR2 SVGIG (reference sequence). Between the trimmed V and J ends, which lost 2 bases and 5 bases, there was a span of 16 bases. CDR3 sequence (DNA): TGTGCCTGGAGTTCACGGGCCAGGGCTGATCAGCCCCAGCATTTT. Its protein is CAWSSRARADQPQHF. The full variable domain, its missing parts supplied by reference TRBV30 and TRBJ1-5, is SQTIHQWPATLVQPVGSPLSLECTVEGTSNPNLYWYRQAAGRGLQLLFYSVGIGQISSEVPQNLSASRPQDRQFILSSKKLLLSDSGFYLCAWSSRARADQPQHFGDGTRLSIL.

V and J are TRBV10-3 and TRBJ2-1; weak D call: TRBD2 (5 bases). CDR1 and CDR2 from the germline V gene are ENHRY and SYGVKD. The CDR3 consists of 16 residues. Trimming cost V 0 bases and J 0 bases, with 9 bases left between them. CDR3 in amino acids: CAISESSGSSYNEQFF. DNA of the CDR3: TGTGCCATCAGTGAGTCGTCGGGGAGCTCCTACAATGAGCAGTTCTTC.

This clone was observed a handful of times. The chain couples TRBV30 to TRBJ1-2; D call uncertain. The CDR3 spans 13 residues. Germline assignment: CDR1 GTSNPN and CDR2 SVGIG (reference sequence). Trimming removed 1 base from V and 6 bases from J, with 12 bases in between. The CDR3 sequence is CAWSGWVGDGYTF. The CDR3 DNA is TGTGCCTGGAGTGGATGGGTTGGCGATGGCTACACCTTC.

The sample holds a few counts of this clone. V is TRBV4-2 and J is TRBJ1-2; D ambiguous. V dropped 0 bases and J dropped 5 bases, with 16 bases sitting between them. The CDR3 totals 16 residues. Germline V gene data show CDR1 as LGHNA and CDR2 as YNFKEQ. CDR3 residues: CASSQDQQALGYGYTF. CDR3 bases: TGTGCCAGCAGCCAAGATCAGCAGGCGTTAGGGTATGGCTACACCTTC.

The chain recombines TRBV12-5 with TRBJ1-2, with 10 bases lining up with TRBD1. CDR1 is LGHNT and CDR2 is FRNRAP in the germline V gene. The V segment lost 1 base and the J segment 8 bases; nucleotides outside the gene matches: 4. The CDR3 loop spans 14 amino acids. CDR3 coding DNA: TGTGCTAGTGGTTTGGGACAGGGGGCGTTCGGCTACACCTTC. Its protein is CASGLGQGAFGYTF.